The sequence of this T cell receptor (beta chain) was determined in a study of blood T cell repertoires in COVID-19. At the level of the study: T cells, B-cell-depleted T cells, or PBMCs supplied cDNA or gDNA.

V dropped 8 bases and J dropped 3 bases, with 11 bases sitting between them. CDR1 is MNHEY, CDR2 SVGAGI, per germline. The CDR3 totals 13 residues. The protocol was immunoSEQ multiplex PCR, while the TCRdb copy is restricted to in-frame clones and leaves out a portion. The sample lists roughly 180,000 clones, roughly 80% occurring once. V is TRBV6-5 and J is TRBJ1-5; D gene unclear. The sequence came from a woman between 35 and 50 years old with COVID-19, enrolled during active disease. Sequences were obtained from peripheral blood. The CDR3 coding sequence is TGTGCCAGCGTGGAGGGAAACAATCAGCCCCAGCATTTT. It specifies CASVEGNNQPQHF.